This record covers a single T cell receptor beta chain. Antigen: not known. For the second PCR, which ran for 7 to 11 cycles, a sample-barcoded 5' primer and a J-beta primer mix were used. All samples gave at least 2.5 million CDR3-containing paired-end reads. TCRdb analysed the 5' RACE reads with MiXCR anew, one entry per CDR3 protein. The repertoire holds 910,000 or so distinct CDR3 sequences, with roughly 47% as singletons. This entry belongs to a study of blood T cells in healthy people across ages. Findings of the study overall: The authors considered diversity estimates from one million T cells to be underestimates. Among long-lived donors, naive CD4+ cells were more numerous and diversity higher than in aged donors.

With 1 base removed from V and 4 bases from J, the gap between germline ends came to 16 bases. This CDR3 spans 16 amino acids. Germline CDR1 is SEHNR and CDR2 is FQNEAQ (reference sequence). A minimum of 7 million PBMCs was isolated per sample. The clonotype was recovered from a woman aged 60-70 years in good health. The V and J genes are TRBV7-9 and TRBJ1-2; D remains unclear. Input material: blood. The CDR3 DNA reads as TGTGCCAGCAGCTTAGTAGCCGCCGAGGGAGTCTATGGCTACACCTTC. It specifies CASSLVAAEGVYGYTF.